The TCR beta chain described here comes from a study of cytomegalovirus exposure and HLA in healthy donors. Whole-study results and caveats: An assumption of roughly uniform sequencing depth across donors underlay the presence/absence analyses.

The PCR contained 60 Vbeta and 13 Jbeta primers. Only in-frame clones appear in the TCRdb table, and some are missing; sequencing was by immunoSEQ multiplex PCR. The data contain more than 60,000 clones, 70% to 85% of them singletons. In the case of this clone: Its antigen remains unknown.

Germline assignment: CDR1 MGHDK and CDR2 SYGVNS. CDR3 length equals 18 residues. The V segment lost 4 bases and the J segment 0 bases; nucleotides outside the gene matches: 7. The chain couples TRBV25-1 to TRBJ2-2, with 11 bases identical to TRBD2. What was sequenced was PBMCs. This TCR derives from a man in his 70s in good health and CMV-seropositive. CDR3 residues: CASSVASGGRANTGELFF. DNA for the CDR3: TGTGCCAGCAGTGTGGCTAGCGGGGGGAGGGCGAACACCGGGGAGCTGTTTTTT.